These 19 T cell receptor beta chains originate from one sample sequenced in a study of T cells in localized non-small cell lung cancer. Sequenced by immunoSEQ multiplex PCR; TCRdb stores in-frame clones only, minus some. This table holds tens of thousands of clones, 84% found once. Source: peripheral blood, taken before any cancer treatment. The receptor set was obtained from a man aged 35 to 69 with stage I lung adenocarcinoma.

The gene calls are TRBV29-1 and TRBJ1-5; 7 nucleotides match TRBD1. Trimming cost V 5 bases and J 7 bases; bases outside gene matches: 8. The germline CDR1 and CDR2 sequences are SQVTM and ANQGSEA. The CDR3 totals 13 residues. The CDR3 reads CSVRDRVGQPQHF. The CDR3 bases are TGCAGCGTTCGTGACAGGGTTGGGCAGCCCCAGCATTTT.

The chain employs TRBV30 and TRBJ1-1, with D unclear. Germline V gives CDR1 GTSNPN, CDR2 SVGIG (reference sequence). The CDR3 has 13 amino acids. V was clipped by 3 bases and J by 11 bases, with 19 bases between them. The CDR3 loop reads CAWRSGPTTRAFF. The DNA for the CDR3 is TGTGCCTGGAGATCTGGACCGACGACGCGGGCTTTCTTT. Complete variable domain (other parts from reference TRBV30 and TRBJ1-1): SQTIHQWPATLVQPVGSPLSLECTVEGTSNPNLYWYRQAAGRGLQLLFYSVGIGQISSEVPQNLSASRPQDRQFILSSKKLLLSDSGFYLCAWRSGPTTRAFFGQGTRLTVV.

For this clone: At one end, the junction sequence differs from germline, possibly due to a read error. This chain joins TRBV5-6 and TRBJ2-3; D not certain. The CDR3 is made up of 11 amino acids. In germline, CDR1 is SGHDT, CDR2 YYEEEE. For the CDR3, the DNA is TGTGCCAGCAGCTTGGGCCGTCGCTGCTGTTTT. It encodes CASSLGRRCCF.

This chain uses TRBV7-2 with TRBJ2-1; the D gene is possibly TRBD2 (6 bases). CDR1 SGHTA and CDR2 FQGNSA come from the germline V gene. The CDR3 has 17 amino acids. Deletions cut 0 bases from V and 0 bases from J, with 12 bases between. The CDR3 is CASSLAPGLGSYNEQFF. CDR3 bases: TGTGCCAGCAGCTTAGCTCCGGGACTCGGCTCCTACAATGAGCAGTTCTTC.

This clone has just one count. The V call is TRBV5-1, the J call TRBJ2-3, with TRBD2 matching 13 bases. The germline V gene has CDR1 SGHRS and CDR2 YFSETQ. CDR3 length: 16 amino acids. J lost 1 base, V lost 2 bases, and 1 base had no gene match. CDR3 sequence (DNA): TGCGCCAGCAGCTTCGGGACTAGCGGGGGCACAGATACGCAGTATTTT. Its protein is CASSFGTSGGTDTQYF.

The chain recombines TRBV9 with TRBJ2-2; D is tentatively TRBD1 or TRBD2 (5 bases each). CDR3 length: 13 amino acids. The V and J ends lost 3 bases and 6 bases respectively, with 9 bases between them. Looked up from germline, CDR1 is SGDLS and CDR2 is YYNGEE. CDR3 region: CASSGGVSGELFF. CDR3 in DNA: TGTGCCAGCAGCGGAGGGGTGTCCGGGGAGCTGTTTTTT. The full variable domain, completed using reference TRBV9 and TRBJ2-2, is DSGVTQTPKHLITATGQRVTLRCSPRSGDLSVYWYQQSLDQGLQFLIQYYNGEERAKGNILERFSAQQFPDLHSELNLSSLELGDSALYFCASSGGVSGELFFGEGSRLTVL.

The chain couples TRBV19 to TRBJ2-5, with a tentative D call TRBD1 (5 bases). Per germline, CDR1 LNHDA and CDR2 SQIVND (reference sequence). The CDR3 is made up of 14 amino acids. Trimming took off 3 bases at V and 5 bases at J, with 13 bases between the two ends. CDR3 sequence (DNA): TGTGCCAGTAGTATGGGCAGGGTTCGGGAGACCCAGTACTTC. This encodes CASSMGRVRETQYF.

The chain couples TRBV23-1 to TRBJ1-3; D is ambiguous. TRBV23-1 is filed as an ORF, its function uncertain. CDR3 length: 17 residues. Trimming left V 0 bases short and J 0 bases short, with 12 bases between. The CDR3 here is CASSQSSPDSSGNTIYF. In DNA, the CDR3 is TGCGCCAGCAGTCAATCAAGCCCGGACTCCTCTGGAAACACCATATATTTT.

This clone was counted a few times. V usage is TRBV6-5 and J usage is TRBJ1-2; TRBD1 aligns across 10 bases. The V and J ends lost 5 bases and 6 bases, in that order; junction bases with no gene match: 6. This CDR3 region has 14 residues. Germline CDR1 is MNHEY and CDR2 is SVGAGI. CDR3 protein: CASSRWTGGDGYTF. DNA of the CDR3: TGTGCCAGCAGTAGATGGACAGGGGGGGATGGCTACACCTTC.

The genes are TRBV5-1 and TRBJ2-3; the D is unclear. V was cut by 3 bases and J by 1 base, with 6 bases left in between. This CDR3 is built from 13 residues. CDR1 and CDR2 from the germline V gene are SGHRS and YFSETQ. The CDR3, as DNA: TGCGCCAGCAGCTACCGGCGCACAGATACGCAGTATTTT. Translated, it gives CASSYRRTDTQYF.

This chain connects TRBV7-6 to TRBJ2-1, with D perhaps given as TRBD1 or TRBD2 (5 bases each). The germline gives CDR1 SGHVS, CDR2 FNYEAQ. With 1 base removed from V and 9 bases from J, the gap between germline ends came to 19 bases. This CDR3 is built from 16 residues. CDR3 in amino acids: CASSLGWAAGTGEQFF. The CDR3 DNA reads TGTGCCAGCAGCTTAGGTTGGGCGGCTGGGACGGGTGAGCAGTTCTTC. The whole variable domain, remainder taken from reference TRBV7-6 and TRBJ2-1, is GAGVSQSPRYKVTKRGQDVALRCDPISGHVSLYWYRQALGQGPEFLTYFNYEAQQDKSGLPNDRFSAERPEGSISTLTIQRTEQRDSAMYRCASSLGWAAGTGEQFFGPGTRLTVL.

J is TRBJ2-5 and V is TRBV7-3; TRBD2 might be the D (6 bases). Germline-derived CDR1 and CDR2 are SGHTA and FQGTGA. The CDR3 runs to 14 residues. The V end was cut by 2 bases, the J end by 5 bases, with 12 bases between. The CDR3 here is CASSLFGGVETQYF. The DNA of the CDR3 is TGTGCCAGCAGCTTATTTGGAGGGGTGGAGACCCAGTACTTC.

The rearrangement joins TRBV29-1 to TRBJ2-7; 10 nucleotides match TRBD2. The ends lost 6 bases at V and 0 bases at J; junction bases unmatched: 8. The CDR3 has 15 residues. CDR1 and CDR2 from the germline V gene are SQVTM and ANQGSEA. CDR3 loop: CSVRAGTSDSYEQYF. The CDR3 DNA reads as TGCAGCGTGAGAGCCGGGACTAGCGACTCCTACGAGCAGTACTTC.

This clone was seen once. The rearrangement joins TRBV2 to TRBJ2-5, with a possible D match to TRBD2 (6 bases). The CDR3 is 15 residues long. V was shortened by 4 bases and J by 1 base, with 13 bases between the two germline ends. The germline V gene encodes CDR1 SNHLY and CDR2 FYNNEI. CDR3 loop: CASSVGRGGQETQYF. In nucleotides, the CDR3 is TGTGCCAGCAGTGTCGGGCGGGGTGGCCAAGAGACCCAGTACTTC.

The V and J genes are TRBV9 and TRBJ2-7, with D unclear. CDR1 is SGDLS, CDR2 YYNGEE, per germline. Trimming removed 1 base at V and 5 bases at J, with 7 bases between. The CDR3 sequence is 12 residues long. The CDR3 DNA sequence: TGTGCCAGCAGCGTAACTGGGGACGAGCAGTACTTC. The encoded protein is CASSVTGDEQYF.

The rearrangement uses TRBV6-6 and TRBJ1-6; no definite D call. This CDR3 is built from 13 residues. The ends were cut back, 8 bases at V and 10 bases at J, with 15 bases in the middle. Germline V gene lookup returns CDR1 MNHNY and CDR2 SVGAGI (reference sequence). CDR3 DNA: TGTGCCAGCGGTGTCGGGTGGCAGTCACCCCTCCACTTT. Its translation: CASGVGWQSPLHF.

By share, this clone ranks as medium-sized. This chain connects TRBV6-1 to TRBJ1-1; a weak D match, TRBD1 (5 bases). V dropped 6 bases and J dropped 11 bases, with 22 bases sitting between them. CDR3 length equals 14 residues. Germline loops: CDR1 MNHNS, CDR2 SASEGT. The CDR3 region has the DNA TGTGCCAGCAGAATTCCGGGCAGGGAGGTTGGCGCTTTCTTT. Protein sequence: CASRIPGREVGAFF.

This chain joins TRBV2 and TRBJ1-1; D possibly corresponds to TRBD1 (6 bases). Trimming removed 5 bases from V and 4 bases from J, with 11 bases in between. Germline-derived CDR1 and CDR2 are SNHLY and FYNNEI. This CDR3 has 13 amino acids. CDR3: CASSLQGATEAFF. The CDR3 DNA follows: TGTGCCAGCAGTTTACAGGGCGCCACTGAAGCTTTCTTT.

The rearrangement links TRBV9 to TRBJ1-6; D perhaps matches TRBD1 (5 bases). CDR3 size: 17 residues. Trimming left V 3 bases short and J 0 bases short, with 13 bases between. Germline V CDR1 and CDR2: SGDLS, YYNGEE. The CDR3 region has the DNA TGTGCCAGCAGCGGTGACAGTATAGGCTCCTATAATTCACCCCTCCACTTT. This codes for CASSGDSIGSYNSPLHF.